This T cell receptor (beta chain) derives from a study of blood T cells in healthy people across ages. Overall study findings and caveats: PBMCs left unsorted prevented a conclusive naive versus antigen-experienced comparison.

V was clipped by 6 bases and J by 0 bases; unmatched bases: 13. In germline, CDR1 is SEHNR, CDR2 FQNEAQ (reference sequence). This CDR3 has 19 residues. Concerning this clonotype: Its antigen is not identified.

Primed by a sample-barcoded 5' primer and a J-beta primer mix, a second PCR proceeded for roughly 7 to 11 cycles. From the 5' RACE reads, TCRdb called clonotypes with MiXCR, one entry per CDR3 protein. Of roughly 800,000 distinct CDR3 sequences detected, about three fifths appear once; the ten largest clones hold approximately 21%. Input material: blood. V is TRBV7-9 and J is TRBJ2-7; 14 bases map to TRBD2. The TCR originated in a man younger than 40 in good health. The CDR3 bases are TGTGCCAGCAGTACCAGGGTTGGACTAGCGGGAGGACTCTCCTACGAGCAGTACTTC. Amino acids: CASSTRVGLAGGLSYEQYF.